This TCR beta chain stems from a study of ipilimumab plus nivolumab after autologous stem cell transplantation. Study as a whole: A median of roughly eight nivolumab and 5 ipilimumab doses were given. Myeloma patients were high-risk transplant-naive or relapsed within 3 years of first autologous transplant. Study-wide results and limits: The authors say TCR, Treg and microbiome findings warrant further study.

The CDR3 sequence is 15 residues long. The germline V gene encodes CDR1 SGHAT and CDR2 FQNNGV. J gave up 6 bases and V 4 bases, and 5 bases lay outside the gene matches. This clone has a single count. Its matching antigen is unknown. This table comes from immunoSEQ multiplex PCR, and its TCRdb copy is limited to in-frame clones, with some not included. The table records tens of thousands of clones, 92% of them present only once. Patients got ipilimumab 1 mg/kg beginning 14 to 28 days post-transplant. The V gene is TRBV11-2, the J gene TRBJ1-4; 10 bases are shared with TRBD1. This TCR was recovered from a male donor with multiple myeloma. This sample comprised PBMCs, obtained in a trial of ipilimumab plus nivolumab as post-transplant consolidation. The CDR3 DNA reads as TGTGCCAGCAGCTACGACAGGGGGCTGTATGAAAAACTGTTTTTT. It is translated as CASSYDRGLYEKLFF.